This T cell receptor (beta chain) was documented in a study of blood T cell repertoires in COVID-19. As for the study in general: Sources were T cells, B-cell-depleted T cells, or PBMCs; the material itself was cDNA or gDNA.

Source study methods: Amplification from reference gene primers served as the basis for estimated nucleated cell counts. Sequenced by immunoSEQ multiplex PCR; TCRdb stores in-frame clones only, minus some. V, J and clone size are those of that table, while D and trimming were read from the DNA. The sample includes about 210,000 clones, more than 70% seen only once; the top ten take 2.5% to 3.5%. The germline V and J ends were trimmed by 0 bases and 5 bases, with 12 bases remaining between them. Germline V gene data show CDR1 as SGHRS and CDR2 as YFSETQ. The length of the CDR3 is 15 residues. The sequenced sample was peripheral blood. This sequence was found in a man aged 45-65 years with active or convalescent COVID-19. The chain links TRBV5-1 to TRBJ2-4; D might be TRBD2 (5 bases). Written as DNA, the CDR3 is TGCGCCAGCAGCTTGGTGCCAGCGGTACAAAACATTCAGTACTTC. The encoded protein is CASSLVPAVQNIQYF.